Listed below are T cell receptor beta chains from one sample, sequenced in a study of shared clonotypes between healthy human individuals. Produced via immunoSEQ multiplex PCR; TCRdb's table is partial and in-frame only. The profile shows about 800,000 clones, 90% to 97% of them singletons. Sequencing used naive CD8+ T cells sorted from blood. These receptors were collected from a man under 40 in good health. CDR3s include the opening cysteine and the closing phenylalanine or tryptophan. Fields, in order: V gene, CDR3 protein.

>TRBV12-5
CASAQQAGLAYYEQYF
>TRBV7-6
CASSLGAVNTGELFF
>TRBV4-1
CASSQVGTQYEQYF
>TRBV6-1
CASSELQVPGELFF
>TRBV10-2
CASNTGLASDNEQFF
>TRBV30
CAWSVFIHYEQYF
>TRBV6-6
CASDSPRRVGTDTQYF
>TRBV10-3
CAISPTEYNEQFF
>TRBV29-1
CSGDGYNEQFF
>TRBV6-5
CASRPISGGAYEQYF
>TRBV10-3
CAISELGAEYGYTF
>TRBV30
CAWSNAGGLGDTQYF
>TRBV5-6
CASSPGTSGSYNEQFF
>TRBV4-1
CASSPLGAGVAGTDTQYF
>TRBV19
CASSIYENTEAFF
>TRBV2
CASSGEAISSYNEQFF
>TRBV30
CAWGGTPGLSNQPQHF
>TRBV7-6
CASTDRASSYNEQFF
>TRBV28
CASSLPSGIYEQYF
>TRBV2
CASPAVRLFTDTQYF
>TRBV27
CASSLNGGGYTF
>TRBV2
CASSPGGSSYNEQFF
>TRBV28
CASSRTGLIRYEQYF
>TRBV9
CASSVVPSNEQFF
>TRBV7-9
CATAVLAEHNKSGETQYF
>TRBV27
CASSFLFVNSNTGELFF
>TRBV29-1
CSVEAGEGNTIYF
>TRBV13
CASSPNRRSGEQYF
>TRBV27
CASSDGLAGSSSYNEQFF
>TRBV18
CASSPPLGGPGEKLFF
>TRBV19
CASSIVMTATEAFF
>TRBV5-1
CASSLGAGTSYEQYF
>TRBV29-1
CSVRGTGGITEAFF
>TRBV5-4
CASSPWDSPQETQYF
>TRBV9
CASSGSSTDTQYF
>TRBV27
CASSPQGGRAIHTQYF
>TRBV18
CASSPAPGTSGFNEQFF
>TRBV9
CASSVSGQRKWDYNEQFF
>TRBV11-2
CASSLDLGMNTGELFF
>TRBV5-4
CASSLDRTPYEQYF
>TRBV7-2
CASSLYRSNQPQHF
>TRBV6-5
CASSYYSVGDTQYF
>TRBV9
CASLSDRVPYGYTF
>TRBV29-1
CSVRDSSLSYEQYF
>TRBV6-1
CASSEDVGQGNIQYF
>TRBV19
CASSIEGQGYTEAFF
>TRBV4-1
CASSQEREQENTIYF
>TRBV6-5
CASSYGDINYGYTF
>TRBV7-9
CASSLGGFGTAPHEQYF
>TRBV21-1
CASRKVQATQETQYF
>TRBV5-1
CASSSGGPSETQYF
>TRBV7-9
CASSTGTDTQYF
>TRBV7-6
CASSLSGSSYEQYF
>TRBV6-5
CASSYSRSPEQYF
>TRBV9
CASSVRDRGTLAGATGELFF
>TRBV5-5
CASSSIDTANYGYTF
>TRBV28
CASIRTGGEQYF
>TRBV10-1
CASSEPEARDEQFF